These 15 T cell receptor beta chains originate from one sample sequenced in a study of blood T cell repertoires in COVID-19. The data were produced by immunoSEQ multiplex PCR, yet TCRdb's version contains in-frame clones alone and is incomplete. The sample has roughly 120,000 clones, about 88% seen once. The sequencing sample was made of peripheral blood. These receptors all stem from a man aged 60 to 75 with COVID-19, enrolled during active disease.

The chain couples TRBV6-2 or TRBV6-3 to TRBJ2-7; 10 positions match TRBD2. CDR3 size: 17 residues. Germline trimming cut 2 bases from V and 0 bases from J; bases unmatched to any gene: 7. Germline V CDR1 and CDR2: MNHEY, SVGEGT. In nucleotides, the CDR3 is TGTGCCAGCAGTTACGCCACTAGCGGGAAGAGCTCCTACGAGCAGTACTTC. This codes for CASSYATSGKSSYEQYF.

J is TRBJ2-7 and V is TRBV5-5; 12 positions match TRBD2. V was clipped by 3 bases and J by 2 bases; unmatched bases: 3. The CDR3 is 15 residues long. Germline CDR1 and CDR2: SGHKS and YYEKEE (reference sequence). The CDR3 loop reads CASSSSSGRAYEQYF. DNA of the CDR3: TGTGCCAGCAGCTCCTCTAGCGGGAGGGCCTACGAGCAGTACTTC.

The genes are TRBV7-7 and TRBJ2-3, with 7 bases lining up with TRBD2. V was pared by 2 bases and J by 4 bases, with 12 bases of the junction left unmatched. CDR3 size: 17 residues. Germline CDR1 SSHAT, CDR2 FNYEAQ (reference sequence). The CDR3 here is CASSLLSGGPRPDTQYF. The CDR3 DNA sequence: TGTGCCAGCAGCTTATTATCGGGAGGCCCCCGCCCAGATACGCAGTATTTT. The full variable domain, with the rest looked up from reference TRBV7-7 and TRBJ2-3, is GAGVSQSPRYKVTKRGQDVTLRCDPISSHATLYWYQQALGQGPEFLTYFNYEAQPDKSGLPSDRFSAERPEGSISTLTIQRTEQRDSAMYRCASSLLSGGPRPDTQYFGPGTRLTVL.

CDR3 DNA: TGTGCCAGCAGCTTATGGGCAGGGGAGGGTGAGCAGTTCTTC. Amino acid sequence: CASSLWAGEGEQFF. The rearrangement uses TRBV7-3 and TRBJ2-1, with D possibly being TRBD2 (7 bases). The CDR3 is made up of 14 amino acids. Trimming took 2 bases from V and 9 from J, leaving 14 bases between them. Germline loops: CDR1 SGHTA, CDR2 FQGTGA.

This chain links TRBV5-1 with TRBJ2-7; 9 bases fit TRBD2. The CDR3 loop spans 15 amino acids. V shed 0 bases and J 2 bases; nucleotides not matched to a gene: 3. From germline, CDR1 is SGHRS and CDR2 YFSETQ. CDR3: CASSLVLAGTYEQYF. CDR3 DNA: TGCGCCAGCAGCTTGGTTCTAGCGGGAACCTACGAGCAGTACTTC.

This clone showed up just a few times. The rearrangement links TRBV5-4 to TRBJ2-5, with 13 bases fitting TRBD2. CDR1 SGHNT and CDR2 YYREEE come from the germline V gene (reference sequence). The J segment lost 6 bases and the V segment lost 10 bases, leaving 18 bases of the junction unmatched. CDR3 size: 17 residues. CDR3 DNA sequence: TGTGCCTCATCCTCAGGGAGACTAGCGGGAGGCGGGAAGACCCAGTACTTC. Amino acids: CASSSGRLAGGGKTQYF.

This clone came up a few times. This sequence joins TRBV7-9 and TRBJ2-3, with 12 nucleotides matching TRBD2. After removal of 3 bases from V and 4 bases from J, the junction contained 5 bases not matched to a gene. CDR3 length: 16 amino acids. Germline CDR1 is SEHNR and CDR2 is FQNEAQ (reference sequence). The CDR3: CASSLGLAGGADTQYF. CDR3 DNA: TGTGCCAGCAGCTTGGGTCTAGCGGGAGGGGCAGATACGCAGTATTTT.

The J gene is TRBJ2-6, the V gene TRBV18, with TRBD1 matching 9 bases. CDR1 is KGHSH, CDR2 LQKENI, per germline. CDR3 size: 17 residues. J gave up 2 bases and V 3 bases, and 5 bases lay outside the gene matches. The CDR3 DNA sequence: TGTGCCAGCTCACCGGGACAGGGAACGACTGGGGCCAACGTCCTGACTTTC. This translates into CASSPGQGTTGANVLTF.

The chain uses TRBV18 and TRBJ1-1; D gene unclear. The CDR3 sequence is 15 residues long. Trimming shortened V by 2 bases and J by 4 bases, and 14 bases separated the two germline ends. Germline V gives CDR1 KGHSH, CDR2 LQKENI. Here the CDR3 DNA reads TGTGCCAGCTCACCAATGGAGGGTGAGGGCACTGAAGCTTTCTTT. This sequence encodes CASSPMEGEGTEAFF.

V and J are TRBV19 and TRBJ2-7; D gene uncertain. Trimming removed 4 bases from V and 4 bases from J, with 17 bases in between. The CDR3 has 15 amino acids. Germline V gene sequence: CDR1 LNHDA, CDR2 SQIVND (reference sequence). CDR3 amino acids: CASSSPGRFQYEQYF. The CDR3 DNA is TGTGCCAGTAGTAGCCCCGGCAGGTTCCAGTACGAGCAGTACTTC.

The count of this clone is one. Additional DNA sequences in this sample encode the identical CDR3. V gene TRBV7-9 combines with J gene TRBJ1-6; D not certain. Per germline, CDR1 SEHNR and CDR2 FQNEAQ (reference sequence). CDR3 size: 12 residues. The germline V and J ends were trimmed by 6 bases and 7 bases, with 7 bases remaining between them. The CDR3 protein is CASSSENSPLHF. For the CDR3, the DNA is TGTGCCAGCAGTTCCGAGAATTCACCCCTCCACTTT.

This chain's CDR3 is CASSEAPGHTIYF. The CDR3 region has the DNA TGTGCCAGCAGTGAAGCTCCAGGGCACACCATATATTTT. J is TRBJ1-3 and V is TRBV2; maybe TRBD1 (5 bases). The ends were cut back, 0 bases at V and 8 bases at J, with 8 bases in the middle. The CDR3 extends over 13 amino acids. The germline gives CDR1 SNHLY, CDR2 FYNNEI.

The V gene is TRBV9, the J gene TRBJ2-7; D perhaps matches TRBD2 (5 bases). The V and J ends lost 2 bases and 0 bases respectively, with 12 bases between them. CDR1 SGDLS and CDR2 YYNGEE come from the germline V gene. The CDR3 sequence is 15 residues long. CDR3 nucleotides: TGTGCCAGCAGCGTGACCCCGGGAACCTCCTACGAGCAGTACTTC. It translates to CASSVTPGTSYEQYF.

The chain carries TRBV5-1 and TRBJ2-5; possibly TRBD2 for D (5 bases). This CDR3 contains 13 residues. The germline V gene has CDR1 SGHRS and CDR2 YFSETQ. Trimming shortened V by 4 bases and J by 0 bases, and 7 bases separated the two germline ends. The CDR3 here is CASSRGNQETQYF. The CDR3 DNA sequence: TGCGCCAGCAGCCGAGGGAACCAAGAGACCCAGTACTTC.

CDR3 sequence reads: CAWSRDTYQPQHF. The CDR3 DNA reads TGTGCCTGGAGCAGGGACACCTATCAGCCCCAGCATTTT. The rearrangement joins TRBV30 to TRBJ1-5; tentatively, D is TRBD1 (6 bases). With 3 bases removed from V and 5 bases from J, the gap between germline ends came to 11 bases. Germline V gene lookup returns CDR1 GTSNPN and CDR2 SVGIG (reference sequence). This CDR3 region has 13 residues.